This TCR beta chain was recovered during a study of chemoradiotherapy in HPV16-positive cancers (dated by TCRdb to 2021 to 2024). Regarding the research as a whole: Candidate HPV-specific T-cell clones and common TCR motifs were defined by functional T-cell assays performed on cells from two HPV16-positive patients. The candidate HPV-specific TCRs and motifs were subsequently tracked in TCR repertoires obtained from roughly 90 patients with HPV-related cancers. Whether T-cell immunity against the HPV oncoproteins E6 and E7 changes during chemoradiotherapy and whether survival is affected by this immunity were examined in the study. On the study overall, not on this receptor specifically: Expansion of candidate HPV-specific clones and E7-related TCR motifs was observed in the tumor microenvironment during treatment, whereas no such expansion was observed for non-HPV-specific T cells. In HPV16-positive patients, expansion of HPV-responsive T cells during chemoradiotherapy was found to be associated with improved recurrence-free survival. The functional definition of HPV-specific T cells was derived from only a couple of HPV16-positive patients, and the survival association was reported for HPV16-positive patients.

For this clone: Its antigen is currently not known. Per-base qualities were not stored, and no clone one base away is much larger.

The CDR3 runs 15 amino acids, cysteine and phenylalanine included. Only CDR3 DNA is held: 45 bases, read in frame from base 1. Trimming takes 5 bases off V and 0 bases off J; junction bases not matched to a gene: 7. From the germline V gene (reference sequence), CDR1 is MNHEY and CDR2 is SMNVEV. Repertoires were sampled repeatedly over the course of chemoradiotherapy so that clonal expansion in the tumor microenvironment could be followed. Preparation of the library involved the immunoSEQ multiplex PCR assay. What TCRdb holds here is the immuneACCESS table cut down to in-frame rearrangements. Part of the clones is not present; checked against another copy, under half of the missing clones reflect an unresolved V gene, and the others are unexplained. In all, the sample holds about 20,000 clones, and around 92% of those were seen once. The leading ten clones occupy 2% to 2.5% of the sample.

The sequence was collected from a human donor with HPV-associated anogenital cancer. The sequence joins TRBV27 to TRBJ2-7; TRBD1 lines up with 7 middle nucleotides. The sequencing here drew on blood, taken from a patient who underwent chemoradiotherapy. The CDR3 protein is CASSRGQARSYEQYF. The base sequence is TGTGCCAGCAGTCGAGGACAGGCCCGCTCCTACGAGCAGTACTTC.